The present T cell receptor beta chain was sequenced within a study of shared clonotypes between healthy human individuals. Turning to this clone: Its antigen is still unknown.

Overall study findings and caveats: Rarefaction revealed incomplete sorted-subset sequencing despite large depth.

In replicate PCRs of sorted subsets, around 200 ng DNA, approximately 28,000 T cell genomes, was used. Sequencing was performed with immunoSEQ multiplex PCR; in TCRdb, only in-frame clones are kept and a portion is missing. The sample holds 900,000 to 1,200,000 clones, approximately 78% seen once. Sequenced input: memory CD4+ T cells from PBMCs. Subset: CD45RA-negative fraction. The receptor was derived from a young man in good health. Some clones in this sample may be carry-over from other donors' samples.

This CDR3 reads CASSQGTSSTTEAFF. CDR3 coding DNA: TGCGCCAGCAGCCAAGGCACCTCCTCCACCACTGAAGCTTTCTTT. The rearrangement links TRBV4-3 to TRBJ1-1, with D uncertain. Trimming shortened V by 1 base and J by 4 bases, and 13 bases separated the two germline ends. CDR3 size: 15 residues. From germline, CDR1 is LGHNA and CDR2 YSLEER.